The entry that follows covers one T cell receptor (beta chain) sequence. What it binds is not known. The CDR3 length is 19 residues. The V and J ends lost 0 bases and 5 bases, in that order; junction bases with no gene match: 14. The germline CDR1 and CDR2 sequences are MGHRA and YSYEKL. These data belong to a study of CD4 T cells in relation to SARS-CoV-2 and coronaviruses. Study-wide findings and caveats: Each donor contributed either pre-pandemic or post-infection samples, not both. In around 60% of donors, memory CD4+ clonotypes crossrecognized SARS-CoV-2 and at least one common cold coronavirus spike. SARS-CoV-2-driven expansion was significantly weaker in crossreactive than monoreactive clones.

Sequenced by immunoSEQ multiplex PCR; TCRdb stores in-frame clones only, minus some. Among almost 20,000 clones listed, about 81% were seen once. Before the COVID-19 pandemic, during about 2011-2019, CD4+ T cells were taken from unexposed donors. Isolation of CD4+ T cells took place after roughly nine days in culture. As cell numbers allowed, unexposed-donor CD4+ T cells faced SARS-CoV-2 S/N and four cold-coronavirus spikes. This clonotype originated in a human donor in good health. The chain combines TRBV4-1 with TRBJ2-5; 11 bases agree with TRBD2. Sample: CD4+ T cells from PBMCs, cultured in vitro. The CDR3 nucleotides are TGCGCCAGCAGCCAAGATCCGCGGCTAGCGGGAGGTGAAGGTGAGACCCAGTACTTC. Translated, it gives CASSQDPRLAGGEGETQYF.